The present TCR beta chain was sequenced within a study of shared clonotypes between healthy human individuals (dated by TCRdb to 2019 to 2021). For the study in its entirety: A couple of women and a few men aged 18 to 49 years were included in the cohort. For each donor, CD4 naive and CD4 memory were each given three plates, CD8 naive was given two plates, and CD8 memory was given one plate. The study deeply sequenced blood TCR repertoires of roughly five healthy adults to estimate repertoire size and the extent of clonotype sharing between individuals. Different laboratories and diverse techniques were used to prepare libraries and sequence TCR repertoires, to increase sequencing depth and limit assay-specific biases. Per donor, leukapheresis produced somewhere between about 0.94 and 9 billion PBMCs. What the study reported, not specific to this receptor: Based on pairwise subsampling, the degree of clonotype sharing among donors was expected to be affected by sequencing depth. Across a few donors, approximately 5% of naive CD4, around 3.3% of naive CD8, under 2.5% of memory CD4, and about 0.44% of memory CD8 clonotypes were shared. Naive subsets generally had larger estimated clonotype richness than memory subsets did. The small number of donors limited the genetic and exposure-history diversity represented. Sampling was restricted to blood, and TCR repertoires in tissues likely differ from the TCR repertoires found in blood. Compared with non-shared clonotypes, the clonotypes found in all four sorted-subset donors had higher generation probabilities. Rarefaction of sorted-subset datasets indicated incomplete sequencing despite the large sequencing depth.

TCR CDR3 regions were amplified from genomic DNA by multiplex PCR using the deep immunoSEQ assay. Genomic DNA extracted from each cell subset was distributed evenly over all wells of several immunoSEQ 96-well plates, and each plate served as one replicate. Each replicate PCR for sorted subsets received around 200 ng genomic DNA, equal to about 30,000 T cell genomes. The purified libraries were quantified using a Qubit 3.0 fluorometer, sized with a Bioanalyzer 2100, and then quantified again using the KAPA Library Quantification kit. Every immunoSEQ 96-well plate was sequenced on a separate single-read 150-cycle Illumina NextSeq 550 flow cell. In the original analysis: Because only junctional sequences without quality scores were contained in the immunoSEQ output, filtering matching that applied to full-length reads could not be performed. To assign V/J genes and CDR3, sequences were annotated against IMGT germline references using PyIR, a Python wrapper for IgBLAST v1.9. Reads with weak V/J assignments (E-value above 1e-6), missing CDR3, stop codons, out-of-frame junctions, or ambiguous translated residues were removed. V3J clonotypes were defined as sequences sharing an identical inferred V gene, J gene, and CDR3 amino acid sequence. The percentage overlap between two repertoires was calculated by dividing the number of shared unique clonotypes by the size of the smaller repertoire. Repertoire richness was assessed with RTK rarefaction, the Chao1 estimator, and Recon v2.1 estimates of unobserved clonotypes. Generation probabilities were computed with OLGA for all TCRbeta clonotypes obtained by the gDNA method from several donors. The source is immuneACCESS, and TCRdb retained only in-frame sequences with V and J called. Part of the clones is not carried over; for the studies checked, unresolved V genes explain less than half of this, and the remainder is unexplained. That table gives V, J and clone size, and the DNA gave D and trimming. The sample has around 700,000 clones on record, approximately 79% of them singletons. Together, the top ten hold about 1.7% of the sample.

Taken from cysteine to phenylalanine, the CDR3 has 15 residues. The kept DNA is CDR3 alone, 45 bases in frame from the first base. The germline V gene provides CDR1 KGHSH and CDR2 LQKENI. Between the V and J ends, shortened by 1 base and 6 bases respectively, the junction contains 13 bases. There are a few counts of this clone. Its cognate antigen has yet to be identified. Per-base quality was not reported, and no clone a single base away is much larger than it. The donors were healthy, HIV-negative adults who had no recently reported acute infections or vaccinations. Every donor was a Caucasian adult living in Nashville, Tennessee, USA. CD4+ T cells were enriched by magnetic negative selection, after which naive cells were positively selected on CD45RA and the negative fraction was taken as the memory subset. After blood collection by leukapheresis, PBMCs were isolated using Ficoll-Histopaque density gradient centrifugation and then cryopreserved in the vapor phase of liquid nitrogen. Analytical flow cytometry was used to check the purity and quantity of every magnetically sorted T cell population. Genomic DNA was isolated from each sorted fraction and quantified by UV absorbance on a Nanodrop 2000c.

The receptor's source is a woman in her 30s in good health. Material for sequencing was memory CD4+ T cells sorted from blood. The cell subset or site label of this sample denotes: CD45RA-negative fraction. The chain was built from TRBV18 and TRBJ2-1, with TRBD2 tentatively as D gene (7 bases match). At the DNA level, the sequence is TGTGCCAGCTCACCACAGAAGGGGGGGGTCAATGAGCAGTTCTTC. Its protein product is CASSPQKGGVNEQFF.